This T cell receptor (beta chain) was retrieved from a study of T-cell reconstitution after alpha-beta-depleted transplantation in children. The authors prepared the TCRbeta library with unique molecular identifiers. MiXCR was run by TCRdb on the PCR reads, yielding one entry per CDR3 protein. The sample carries fewer than 400,000 distinct CDR3 sequences, over 20% recorded once. Trimming cost V 0 bases and J 9 bases, with 7 bases left between them. The CDR3 runs 12 residues. CDR1 LNHNV and CDR2 YYDKDF come from the germline V gene (reference sequence). This TCR derives from a male patient aged 10 to 17 who had a stem cell transplant for acute lymphoblastic leukemia, so the T cells may come from the graft donor. The genes are TRBV15 and TRBJ2-3; D ambiguous. The material sequenced was PBMCs, mostly from graft donor cells, taken 180 days after TCRalphabeta/CD19-depleted stem cell transplant. CDR3 bases: TGTGCCACCAGCAGAGATTTTTACACGCAGTATTTT. Translated, it gives CATSRDFYTQYF. The complete variable domain, with remaining parts taken from reference TRBV15 and TRBJ2-3, reads DAMVIQNPRYQVTQFGKPVTLSCSQTLNHNVMYWYQQKSSQAPKLLFHYYDKDFNNEADTPDNFQSRRPNTSFCFLDIRSPGLGDTAMYLCATSRDFYTQYFGPGTRLTVL.